This T cell receptor beta chain comes out of a study of shared clonotypes between healthy human individuals. Notes on the study in general: Clonotype sharing across several donors was observed for around 5.1% of naive CD4 clonotypes. Sampling was confined to blood; repertoires within tissues likely differ. The genetic and exposure-history diversity represented was limited by few donors. Generally, estimated richness proved larger in naive subsets than it did in memory subsets.

The CDR3 consists of 13 residues. Germline CDR1 SGHTS, CDR2 YDEGEE. V shed 4 bases and J shed 6 bases, with 10 bases lying between them. The repertoire was sequenced with immunoSEQ multiplex PCR; TCRdb's copy has only in-frame clones and lacks some. This table has about 2.1 million clones, roughly 95% appearing once. CD45RO-negative, CCR7-positively selected cells formed the naive CD8 fraction, excluding terminally differentiated effector memory CD45RA+ cells. Points on this clone: Its target is not known.

The chain recombines TRBV5-8 with TRBJ2-2; maybe TRBD2 (5 bases). Source material: naive CD8+ T cells from PBMCs. The receptor comes from a man aged 18 to 30 in good health. Some clones in this sample may be carry-over from other donors' samples. The CDR3 sequence: CASSAGGPGELFF. The CDR3 DNA sequence: TGTGCCAGCAGCGCCGGAGGTCCCGGGGAGCTGTTTTTT.